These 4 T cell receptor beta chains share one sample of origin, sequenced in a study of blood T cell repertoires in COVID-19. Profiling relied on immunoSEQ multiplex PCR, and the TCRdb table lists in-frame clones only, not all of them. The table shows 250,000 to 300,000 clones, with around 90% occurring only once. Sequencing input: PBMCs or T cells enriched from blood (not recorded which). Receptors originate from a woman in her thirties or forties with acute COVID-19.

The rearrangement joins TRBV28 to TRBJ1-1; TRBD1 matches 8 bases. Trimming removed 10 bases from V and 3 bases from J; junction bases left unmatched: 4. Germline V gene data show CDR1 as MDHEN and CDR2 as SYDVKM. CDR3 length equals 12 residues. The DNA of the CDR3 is TGTGCCACCGGGACAGGTCACACTGAAGCTTTCTTT. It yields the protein CATGTGHTEAFF.

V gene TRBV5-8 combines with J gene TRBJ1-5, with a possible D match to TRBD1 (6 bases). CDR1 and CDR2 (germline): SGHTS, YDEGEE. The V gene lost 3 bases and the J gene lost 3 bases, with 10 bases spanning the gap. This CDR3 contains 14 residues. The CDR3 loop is CASSYGQHNQPQHF. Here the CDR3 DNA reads TGTGCCAGCAGCTACGGACAGCACAATCAGCCCCAGCATTTT.

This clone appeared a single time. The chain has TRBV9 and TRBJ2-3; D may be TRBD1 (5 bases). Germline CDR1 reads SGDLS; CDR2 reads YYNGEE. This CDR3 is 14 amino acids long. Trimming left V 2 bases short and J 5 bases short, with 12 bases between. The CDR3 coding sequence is TGTGCCAGCAGCGTTTTTTGGGGCGTAGATACGCAGTATTTT. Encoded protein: CASSVFWGVDTQYF.

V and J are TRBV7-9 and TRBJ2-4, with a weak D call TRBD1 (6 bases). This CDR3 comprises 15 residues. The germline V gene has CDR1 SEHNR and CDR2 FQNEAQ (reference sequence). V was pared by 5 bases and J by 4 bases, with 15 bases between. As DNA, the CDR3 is TGTGCCAGCAGCCTAGGGGTAGGACAGAAAAACATTCAGTACTTC. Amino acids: CASSLGVGQKNIQYF.